This TCR beta chain was retrieved from a study of T cell clonotyping in hematopoietic cell transplantation. Study-level points and caveats: No sorting was done, leaving CD4 and CD8 contributions mixed. After transplant, recipient diversity fell while pathologically expanded clonotypes grew through day 180. At the given depth, recipient repertoires were over 97% de novo clonotypes. Broader posttransplant TCR repertoire diversity was predicted by graft donor and pretransplant recipient Inverse Simpson Index values.

The V gene's germline CDR1 is MGHDK and CDR2 SYGVNS. The CDR3 contains 15 residues. V shed 4 bases, J shed 9 bases, and the junction held 9 bases outside the gene matches. Repertoires were generated with immunoSEQ multiplex PCR, while TCRdb's copy carries only in-frame clones and drops some. In the table there are fewer than 80,000 clones, 94% of which are singletons. As concerns this clone: Its matching antigen is unknown.

The clonotype originates from a man aged 50-59 years in good health. Some clones in this sample may be carry-over from other donors' samples. The specimen was peripheral blood mononuclear cells. This sequence joins TRBV25-1 and TRBJ1-6, with 7 bases lining up with TRBD1. CDR3: CASSASGTAGSPLHF. The DNA for the CDR3 is TGTGCCAGCAGTGCATCCGGGACAGCGGGTTCACCCCTCCACTTT.